The 21 T cell receptor beta chains given below trace back to one sample, sequenced in a study of cytomegalovirus exposure and HLA in healthy donors. The protocol was immunoSEQ multiplex PCR, while the TCRdb copy is restricted to in-frame clones and leaves out a portion. Seen here are over 45,000 clones, more than 90% observed once, and the top ten hold roughly 1.1%. Material: PBMCs. These receptors originate from a man aged 18 to 35 in good health and CMV-seronegative.

The chain couples TRBV27 to TRBJ2-1, with 10 bases that match TRBD2. V dropped 2 bases and J dropped 4; count of bases not matched to a gene: 5. CDR1 is MNHEY and CDR2 is SMNVEV in the germline V gene (reference sequence). The CDR3 covers 16 residues. CDR3 sequence: CASSLRLAGGYNEQFF. The CDR3 nucleotides read TGTGCCAGCAGTTTAAGGTTAGCGGGAGGATACAATGAGCAGTTCTTC.

The chain carries TRBV5-4 and TRBJ2-5; D is unclear. V lost 2 bases and J lost 4, with 15 bases in between. Germline V gene lookup returns CDR1 SGHNT and CDR2 YYREEE (reference sequence). The CDR3 runs to 15 residues. The DNA for the CDR3 is TGTGCCAGCAGCTTAGGTACTGGCAGGCGAGAGACCCAGTACTTC. Encoded protein: CASSLGTGRRETQYF.

This clone was seen only once. V and J are TRBV7-9 and TRBJ2-7, with D uncertain. This CDR3 region has 14 residues. Germline loops: CDR1 SEHNR, CDR2 FQNEAQ (reference sequence). Trimming pared 4 bases from V and 7 bases from J, leaving 17 bases between. This CDR3 is CASSSTTRLGEQYF. The CDR3 DNA follows: TGTGCCAGCAGCTCCACGACACGGCTTGGGGAGCAGTACTTC.

This chain connects TRBV9 to TRBJ2-7, with D perhaps TRBD1 (6 bases). Germline lookup yields CDR1 SGDLS and CDR2 YYNGEE. The germline V and J ends were trimmed by 0 bases and 1 base, with 8 bases remaining between them. This CDR3 region has 14 residues. CDR3 DNA: TGTGCCAGCAGCGTAGCTGACAGGTCCTACGAGCAGTACTTC. It translates to CASSVADRSYEQYF.

The chain employs TRBV6-5 and TRBJ2-1; D perhaps matches TRBD2 (5 bases). From germline, CDR1 is MNHEY and CDR2 SVGAGI. The CDR3 loop spans 15 amino acids. V gave up 6 bases and J gave up 0 bases, with 12 bases separating them. The CDR3 loop is CASRPQRPSYNEQFF. The CDR3, as DNA: TGTGCCAGCAGACCCCAGCGGCCCTCCTACAATGAGCAGTTCTTC.

This chain links TRBV13 with TRBJ2-5; a weak D match, TRBD1 (6 bases). The CDR3 is 15 amino acids. In germline, CDR1 is PRHDT, CDR2 FYEKMQ (reference sequence). V lost 7 bases and J lost 1, with 16 bases in between. As DNA, the CDR3 is TGTGCCAGCAACCCTAAGGGGGTGGTCCAAGAGACCCAGTACTTC. This gives the protein CASNPKGVVQETQYF.

V and J are TRBV9 and TRBJ2-7; TRBD1 matches at 7 bases. Looked up from germline, CDR1 is SGDLS and CDR2 is YYNGEE. Trimming took 3 bases from V and 0 from J; bases not matched to a gene: 3. There are 14 residues in the CDR3. The CDR3: CASSGGGPSYEQYF. The CDR3 DNA reads TGTGCCAGCAGCGGAGGGGGCCCCTCCTACGAGCAGTACTTC.

J is TRBJ2-1 and V is TRBV14; D is perhaps TRBD1 (6 bases). CDR3 length equals 13 residues. The germline V gene has CDR1 SGHDN and CDR2 FVKESK. V lost 4 bases, J lost 5 bases, and 9 bases lay in between. This CDR3 is CASSRRQDNEQFF. Here the CDR3 DNA reads TGTGCCAGCAGCCGACGACAGGACAATGAGCAGTTCTTC.

The gene calls are TRBV10-1 and TRBJ2-7; possibly TRBD1 for D (6 bases). This CDR3 region has 15 residues. The V gene's germline CDR1 is WNHNN and CDR2 SYGVQD (reference sequence). Trimming stripped 8 bases from V and 4 bases from J, with 21 bases between. The CDR3 DNA sequence: TGCGCCAGCCGGATTCTTGGACAGTGGGATTACGAGCAGTACTTC. This encodes CASRILGQWDYEQYF.

The chain employs TRBV7-9 and TRBJ2-7, with a tentative D call TRBD2 (6 bases). Germline CDR1 is SEHNR and CDR2 is FQNEAQ (reference sequence). V lost 0 bases and J 3 bases, leaving 9 bases between the germline ends. The CDR3 totals 14 residues. CDR3 nucleotide sequence: TGTGCCAGCAGCTTAGCGACCGGGGGCTACGAGCAGTACTTC. Translated, it gives CASSLATGGYEQYF.

The J gene is TRBJ2-5, the V gene TRBV7-9; TRBD2 matches 13 bases. V was clipped by 2 bases and J by 6 bases; unmatched bases: 6. This CDR3 region has 16 residues. Germline CDR1 SEHNR, CDR2 FQNEAQ (reference sequence). CDR3 nucleotide sequence: TGTGCCAGCAGCTTAATTCGGACTAGCGGGAGCAAGACCCAGTACTTC. Translated: CASSLIRTSGSKTQYF.

The chain uses TRBV5-3 and TRBJ2-4, with D perhaps matching TRBD2 (6 bases). TRBV5-3 has ORF status, its function being uncertain. The CDR3 sequence is 13 residues long. Trimming left V 5 bases short and J 6 bases short, with 12 bases between. CDR3 in DNA: TGTGCCAGAAGGGGACTGTCCGCAAACATTCAGTACTTC. Its translation is CARRGLSANIQYF.

The genes are TRBV15 and TRBJ2-1; the match to TRBD2 covers 12 bases. Germline V gene data show CDR1 as LNHNV and CDR2 as YYDKDF (reference sequence). V was clipped by 6 bases and J by 0 bases; unmatched bases: 0. The CDR3 spans 15 residues. CDR3: CATRGLAGSYNEQFF. The CDR3 DNA sequence: TGTGCCACCAGGGGACTAGCGGGCTCCTACAATGAGCAGTTCTTC.

The CDR3 DNA is TGTGCCAGCAGTTTCACCCAACTCGGGGATACGCAGTATTTT. It codes for CASSFTQLGDTQYF. J is TRBJ2-3 and V is TRBV27, with no clear D. Trimming took off 3 bases at V and 6 bases at J, with 13 bases between the two ends. CDR1 MNHEY and CDR2 SMNVEV come from the germline V gene (reference sequence). The CDR3 length is 14 residues.

The rearrangement joins TRBV28 to TRBJ2-7; D perhaps matches TRBD1 (5 bases). V was cut by 4 bases and J by 4 bases, with 14 bases left in between. Germline V lookup: CDR1 MDHEN, CDR2 SYDVKM. The length of the CDR3 is 14 residues. CDR3: CASSSYRLGYEQYF. CDR3 nucleotide sequence: TGTGCCAGCAGTTCGTACAGGTTAGGTTACGAGCAGTACTTC.

This clone was seen more than once but under ten times. The same CDR3 arises from other DNA sequences in this sample as well. The rearrangement uses TRBV7-9 and TRBJ1-1; D unresolved. Germline values: CDR1 SEHNR, CDR2 FQNEAQ (reference sequence). Deletions cut 3 bases from V and 4 bases from J, with 3 bases between. This CDR3 is built from 11 residues. DNA of the CDR3: TGTGCCAGCAGCTTCGGCACTGAAGCTTTCTTT. Translated: CASSFGTEAFF.

This clone was found many times. The V and J genes are TRBV18 and TRBJ2-7; D is perhaps TRBD2 (7 bases). Per germline, CDR1 KGHSH and CDR2 LQKENI. V gave up 6 bases and J gave up 3 bases, with 24 bases separating them. The CDR3 consists of 17 residues. The CDR3, as DNA: TGTGCCAGCTCTCCCCAAGGGGGGGGAAGGGGCGGCTACGAGCAGTACTTC. This translates into CASSPQGGGRGGYEQYF. Full variable domain (outside the CDR3, taken from reference TRBV18 and TRBJ2-7): NAGVMQNPRHLVRRRGQEARLRCSPMKGHSHVYWYRQLPEEGLKFMVYLQKENIIDESGMPKERFSAEFPKEGPSILRIQQVVRGDSAAYFCASSPQGGGRGGYEQYFGPGTRLTVT.

This chain connects TRBV7-8 to TRBJ2-1; TRBD2 agrees at 9 bases. The trim removed 5 bases at V and 7 bases at J, leaving 12 bases unmatched. The CDR3 runs 16 residues. CDR1 and CDR2 (germline): SGHVS, FQNEAQ. CDR3 sequence: CASSTLAGEVANEQFF. The CDR3 nucleotides read TGTGCCAGCAGCACCTTAGCGGGAGAGGTAGCGAATGAGCAGTTCTTC.

The J gene is TRBJ1-4, the V gene TRBV28; D remains ambiguous. In germline, CDR1 is MDHEN, CDR2 SYDVKM. Trimming removed 6 bases at V and 0 bases at J, with 2 bases between. The CDR3 runs 12 residues. CDR3: CASSSTNEKLFF. DNA of the CDR3: TGTGCCAGCAGCTCAACTAATGAAAAACTGTTTTTT.

V usage is TRBV18 and J usage is TRBJ1-2, with D uncertain. CDR1 and CDR2 from the germline V gene are KGHSH and LQKENI. The CDR3 is 13 amino acids. V was cut by 6 bases and J by 4 bases, with 12 bases left in between. CDR3 sequence (DNA): TGTGCCAGCTCCCCGACTGAGACCTATGGCTACACCTTC. Protein sequence: CASSPTETYGYTF.

The chain is built from TRBV7-9 and TRBJ2-5, with 7 bases aligning to TRBD2. From germline, CDR1 is SEHNR and CDR2 FQNEAQ (reference sequence). The CDR3 has 15 residues. The V and J ends lost 3 bases and 5 bases, in that order; junction bases with no gene match: 9. In DNA, the CDR3 is TGTGCCAGCAGCTTTGGGAGCGGGAAGGAGGAGACCCAGTACTTC. This encodes CASSFGSGKEETQYF.